A single sample gave rise to the 22 T cell receptor beta chains below, sequenced in a study of beta chain features in type 1 diabetes (dated by TCRdb to about 2018). The receptor library was made with the immunoSEQ multiplex PCR assay. The entire isolated RNA was reverse transcribed using the High Capacity cDNA Reverse Transcription Kit, and thus expressed TCRB transcripts were sequenced. TCRdb holds this immuneACCESS table with in-frame rearrangements only. Some clones are missing; in checked studies, unresolved V genes explain under half, and the rest has no known cause. The sample records approximately 300,000 clones, 11% of which are singletons. Of the sample, around 0.015% falls within the top ten clones. The sequencing sample was made of naive CD4+ T cells from blood. Explained via the paper, the cell subset or site label denotes: true naive CD4+ T cells. The receptor set was obtained from a woman aged 25-40 years in good health.

This CDR3 is CASSLQGGTDTQYF. CDR3 nucleotide sequence: TGTGCCAGCAGCTTACAGGGAGGCACAGATACGCAGTATTTT. The V call is TRBV5-4, the J call TRBJ2-3, with D tentatively TRBD1 (6 bases). V lost 2 bases to trimming and J lost 1 base, with 8 bases between them. The CDR3 spans 14 residues. The germline V gene encodes CDR1 SGHNT and CDR2 YYREEE (reference sequence). The variable domain in full, with the rest retrieved from reference TRBV5-4 and TRBJ2-3, is ETGVTQSPTHLIKTRGQQVTLRCSSQSGHNTVSWYQQALGQGPQFIFQYYREEENGRGNFPPRFSGLQFPNYSSELNVNALELDDSALYLCASSLQGGTDTQYFGPGTRLTVL.

The chain employs TRBV28 and TRBJ2-3; 10 bases are a match to TRBD2. Trimming took 11 bases from V and 5 from J; bases not matched to a gene: 10. The CDR3 contains 14 residues. Germline V lookup: CDR1 MDHEN, CDR2 SYDVKM. CDR3 in amino acids: CASRGTSAQDTQYF. CDR3 DNA sequence: TGTGCCTCCCGGGGGACTAGCGCCCAAGATACGCAGTATTTT.

The V and J genes are TRBV25-1 and TRBJ1-1; perhaps TRBD1 as D (6 bases). Germline-derived CDR1 and CDR2 are MGHDK and SYGVNS. V was pared by 3 bases and J by 1 base, with 12 bases between. CDR3 length equals 15 residues. The CDR3 sequence is CASSDRGGGNTEAFF. The CDR3 DNA reads as TGTGCCAGCAGTGATCGGGGGGGCGGGAACACTGAAGCTTTCTTT.

This clone occurred a few times. The sample carries other DNA sequences with the same CDR3. This CDR3 reads CASSSGTGGEQYF. The CDR3 DNA is TGTGCCAGCAGTTCAGGAACAGGGGGCGAGCAGTACTTC. The rearrangement uses TRBV28 and TRBJ2-7, with 8 positions matching TRBD1. The CDR3 spans 13 residues. After removal of 4 bases from V and 6 bases from J, the junction contained 5 bases not matched to a gene. CDR1 and CDR2 from the germline V gene are MDHEN and SYDVKM.

The chain employs TRBV7-2 and TRBJ2-7, with TRBD2 matching over 7 bases. The J segment lost 0 bases and the V segment lost 6 bases, leaving 8 bases of the junction unmatched. Germline-derived CDR1 and CDR2 are SGHTA and FQGNSA. The CDR3 covers 15 residues. The CDR3: CASSQVAGVSYEQYF. CDR3 bases: TGTGCCAGCAGTCAGGTTGCGGGAGTCTCCTACGAGCAGTACTTC.

The V gene is TRBV28, the J gene TRBJ1-2, with D uncertain. From germline, CDR1 is MDHEN and CDR2 SYDVKM. Trimming cost V 5 bases and J 4 bases, with 5 bases left between them. The CDR3 has 11 residues. In nucleotides, the CDR3 is TGTGCCAGCAGTGCTATCTATGGCTACACCTTC. It encodes CASSAIYGYTF.

This sequence joins TRBV7-2 and TRBJ2-7, with 14 bases lining up with TRBD2. Germline assignment: CDR1 SGHTA and CDR2 FQGNSA. The length of the CDR3 is 17 residues. V lost 5 bases, J lost 1 base, and 7 bases stayed unmatched. CDR3 residues: CASSPKRLAGGSYEQYF. The CDR3 DNA follows: TGTGCCAGCAGCCCAAAACGACTAGCGGGAGGGTCCTACGAGCAGTACTTC.

On this clone itself: In the same sample, other DNA sequences code for this CDR3. This chain connects TRBV7-2 to TRBJ2-7; 11 positions match TRBD2. The CDR3 runs to 15 residues. The ends lost 1 base at V and 4 bases at J; junction bases unmatched: 3. The V gene's germline CDR1 is SGHTA and CDR2 FQGNSA. The CDR3 nucleotides are TGTGCCAGCAGCTTAGGAACTAGCGGGAGTTACGAGCAGTACTTC. This codes for CASSLGTSGSYEQYF.

V usage is TRBV11-2 and J usage is TRBJ1-2; D gene ambiguous. Trimming removed 0 bases at V and 2 bases at J, with 4 bases between. CDR1 is SGHAT and CDR2 is FQNNGV in the germline V gene. This CDR3 spans 13 amino acids. CDR3 sequence reads: CASSLDMNYGYTF. CDR3 nucleotide sequence: TGTGCCAGCAGCTTAGATATGAACTATGGCTACACCTTC.

This clone was picked up a small number of times. The chain combines TRBV5-4 with TRBJ2-3; TRBD2 is a possible D gene (7 bases). The V gene lost 3 bases and the J gene lost 7 bases, with 15 bases spanning the gap. This CDR3 has 14 residues. Germline V gene lookup returns CDR1 SGHNT and CDR2 YYREEE (reference sequence). The CDR3 nucleotides are TGTGCCAGCAGCTCCGGGGGGCTAAGTAATACGCAGTATTTT. Its translation is CASSSGGLSNTQYF.

This clone was observed a few times. As DNA, the CDR3 is TGTGCCAGCAGCTTAGGTGGAGGGACAGGGATCTACGAGCAGTACTTC. Its translation: CASSLGGGTGIYEQYF. The chain joins TRBV7-9 to TRBJ2-7; 9 nucleotides line up with TRBD1. The J segment lost 3 bases and the V segment lost 1 base, leaving 7 bases of the junction unmatched. The CDR3 extends over 16 amino acids. Germline lookup yields CDR1 SEHNR and CDR2 FQNEAQ (reference sequence).

This clone appeared a few times. V and J are TRBV5-1 and TRBJ2-3; 10 positions agree with TRBD2. The CDR3 is 17 residues long. Germline CDR1 is SGHRS and CDR2 is YFSETQ. V lost 0 bases, J lost 2 bases, and 6 bases stayed unmatched. CDR3 residues: CASSLVASGSVTDTQYF. The CDR3 nucleotides read TGCGCCAGCAGCTTGGTGGCTAGCGGGAGTGTCACAGATACGCAGTATTTT.

V gene TRBV28 combines with J gene TRBJ2-7, with D unclear. V lost 3 bases, J lost 6 bases, and 12 bases lay in between. The CDR3 is 13 residues long. Germline lookup yields CDR1 MDHEN and CDR2 SYDVKM. The CDR3 region is CASSFGPPAEQYF. DNA of the CDR3: TGTGCCAGCAGTTTTGGGCCCCCGGCCGAGCAGTACTTC.

The gene calls are TRBV2 and TRBJ2-1, with D possibly matching TRBD2 (5 bases). Trimming left V 8 bases short and J 2 bases short, with 16 bases between. The CDR3 contains 15 residues. Germline V gene sequence: CDR1 SNHLY, CDR2 FYNNEI. The CDR3 coding sequence is TGTGCCAGCGGATTAGCGTACTCGGCCTACAATGAGCAGTTCTTC. This encodes CASGLAYSAYNEQFF.

In this sample, this clone turned up a few times. This chain uses TRBV10-3 with TRBJ2-2; 7 bases line up with TRBD1. Germline V CDR1 and CDR2: ENHRY, SYGVKD. This CDR3 is built from 15 residues. J gave up 4 bases and V 0 bases, and 2 bases lay outside the gene matches. The CDR3: CAISESTGLTGELFF. CDR3 nucleotide sequence: TGTGCCATCAGTGAGTCGACAGGGCTCACCGGGGAGCTGTTTTTT.

This clone has a handful of counts. This rearrangement joins TRBV4-2 to TRBJ2-5; a weak D match, TRBD2 (6 bases). This CDR3 spans 14 amino acids. Germline V lookup: CDR1 LGHNA, CDR2 YNFKEQ. Trimming took 4 bases from V and 5 from J, leaving 14 bases between them. CDR3 sequence reads: CASSRSGEGETQYF. The DNA of the CDR3 is TGTGCCAGCAGCCGGTCGGGGGAAGGGGAGACCCAGTACTTC.

The chain is built from TRBV29-1 and TRBJ2-3; 7 nucleotides align to TRBD1. Per the germline V gene, CDR1 is SQVTM and CDR2 is ANQGSEA. The CDR3 runs to 14 residues. With 6 bases clipped from V and 3 bases from J, the junction kept 9 bases outside the gene matches. CDR3 DNA: TGCAGCGTCCCGCAACAGGGGAGTACAGATACGCAGTATTTT. This codes for CSVPQQGSTDTQYF.

This clone was observed a few times. The genes are TRBV4-2 and TRBJ2-2; 7 nucleotides line up with TRBD2. This CDR3 has 16 residues. J gave up 0 bases and V 4 bases, and 5 bases lay outside the gene matches. Germline-derived CDR1 and CDR2 are LGHNA and YNFKEQ. The CDR3 DNA is TGTGCCAGCAGCCTTAACGCGGGAGCGAACACCGGGGAGCTGTTTTTT. Protein: CASSLNAGANTGELFF.

This clone was picked up a small number of times. V gene TRBV15 combines with J gene TRBJ2-1, with 8 bases aligning to TRBD2. Per the germline V gene, CDR1 is LNHNV and CDR2 is YYDKDF (reference sequence). The CDR3 has 19 residues. The V segment lost 0 bases and the J segment 0 bases; nucleotides outside the gene matches: 10. CDR3 sequence (DNA): TGTGCCACCAGCAGAGATCCGGCTAGCGGGTTGAGCTCCTACAATGAGCAGTTCTTC. This sequence encodes CATSRDPASGLSSYNEQFF.

The V call is TRBV6-6, the J call TRBJ2-7; D gene ambiguous. V lost 6 bases and J 0 bases, leaving 12 bases between the germline ends. This CDR3 has 14 residues. In germline, CDR1 is MNHNY, CDR2 SVGAGI (reference sequence). CDR3 sequence: CASRYPDTSYEQYF. CDR3 coding DNA: TGTGCCAGCAGATACCCTGACACCTCCTACGAGCAGTACTTC.

The chain uses TRBV7-2 and TRBJ2-7, with TRBD1 as a possible D gene (5 bases). CDR1 and CDR2 from the germline V gene are SGHTA and FQGNSA. This CDR3 is built from 15 residues. V was cut by 5 bases and J by 2 bases, with 16 bases left in between. The CDR3 region is CASSSPQGWAYEQYF. The DNA of the CDR3 is TGTGCCAGCAGCAGCCCCCAGGGTTGGGCCTACGAGCAGTACTTC.

The chain combines TRBV29-1 with TRBJ2-5, with TRBD1 matching over 7 bases. V shed 0 bases, J shed 5 bases, and the junction held 3 bases outside the gene matches. CDR3 length: 13 amino acids. Germline values: CDR1 SQVTM, CDR2 ANQGSEA. In DNA, the CDR3 is TGCAGCGTTGAAGAAGGGGGCTGGGAGACCCAGTACTTC. Translated, it gives CSVEEGGWETQYF.